These 26 T cell receptor beta chains originate from one sample sequenced in a study of shared clonotypes between healthy human individuals. Assay: immunoSEQ multiplex PCR; the TCRdb copy retains only in-frame clones and omits some. The sample shows around 1.4 million clones, approximately 98.5% of them seen only once. The sequenced material came from naive CD4+ T cells sorted from blood. Subset in this sample: CD45RA+ positively selected. The source is a man aged 25 to 45 in good health.

This clone is a singleton in its sample. The rearrangement links TRBV7-9 to TRBJ1-2, with D maybe TRBD1 (5 bases). Germline values: CDR1 SEHNR, CDR2 FQNEAQ (reference sequence). V lost 4 bases and J 6 bases, leaving 9 bases between the germline ends. The CDR3 consists of 12 residues. The CDR3 reads CASSWDPDGYTF. The CDR3 nucleotides are TGTGCCAGCAGCTGGGACCCGGATGGCTACACCTTC.

In this sample, this clone turned up once. At the DNA level, this CDR3 is encoded by other sequences in the same sample as well. The chain joins TRBV9 to TRBJ2-7; D is unclear. The CDR3 runs 14 residues. Germline V lookup: CDR1 SGDLS, CDR2 YYNGEE. V dropped 0 bases and J dropped 1 base, with 8 bases sitting between them. The CDR3 loop reads CASSVGLGSYEQYF. In DNA, the CDR3 is TGTGCCAGCAGCGTAGGTTTAGGGTCCTACGAGCAGTACTTC.

The chain employs TRBV7-3 and TRBJ2-1, with 7 bases fitting TRBD2. J gave up 6 bases and V 3 bases, and 11 bases lay outside the gene matches. From germline, CDR1 is SGHTA and CDR2 FQGTGA. The CDR3 is made up of 16 amino acids. The CDR3 nucleotides are TGTGCCAGCAGCTTTAGCCGACACGCTAGCGGCAATGAGCAGTTCTTC. Translating gives CASSFSRHASGNEQFF.

This chain uses TRBV25-1 with TRBJ2-1; 9 bases agree with TRBD1. The CDR3 contains 15 residues. The junction had 13 bases not matched to a gene; V was cut back by 8 bases and J by 8 bases. The germline V gene has CDR1 MGHDK and CDR2 SYGVNS. The CDR3 loop is CASAHRDRVVHEQFF. CDR3 nucleotide sequence: TGTGCCAGCGCACACCGGGACAGGGTTGTCCATGAGCAGTTCTTC.

The V and J genes are TRBV2 and TRBJ1-1; TRBD1 aligns across 7 bases. The V gene end was trimmed by 6 bases and the J gene end by 6 bases; junction bases not matched to a gene: 4. Germline V CDR1 and CDR2: SNHLY, FYNNEI. This CDR3 comprises 12 residues. DNA for the CDR3: TGTGCCAGCAGCAACAGGGGTCCTGAAGCTTTCTTT. Encoded protein: CASSNRGPEAFF.

This rearrangement joins TRBV4-2 to TRBJ2-7, with D possibly matching TRBD2 (5 bases). The germline CDR1 and CDR2 sequences are LGHNA and YNFKEQ. The CDR3 totals 13 residues. V lost 0 bases, J lost 6 bases, and 9 bases lay in between. As DNA, the CDR3 is TGTGCCAGCAGCCAAGAAGGGCGGGCCGAGCAGTACTTC. Translation: CASSQEGRAEQYF.

The V call is TRBV6-6, the J call TRBJ2-1, with D hard to call. The CDR3 totals 12 residues. Germline V lookup: CDR1 MNHNY, CDR2 SVGAGI (reference sequence). The V end was cut by 6 bases, the J end by 3 bases, with 6 bases between. CDR3 DNA: TGTGCCAGCAGAGCTAGCTACAATGAGCAGTTCTTC. It specifies CASRASYNEQFF.

J is TRBJ2-7 and V is TRBV6-1; TRBD2 matches 8 bases. This CDR3 region has 15 residues. Germline CDR1 reads MNHNS; CDR2 reads SASEGT. V lost 8 bases and J lost 2; bases outside the gene matches: 11. CDR3 protein: CASSVAGPPTYEQYF. CDR3 sequence (DNA): TGTGCCAGCTCGGTAGCGGGGCCACCGACCTACGAGCAGTACTTC.

Only one count was recorded for this clone. The rearrangement uses TRBV9 and TRBJ1-1, with unresolved D. Germline values: CDR1 SGDLS, CDR2 YYNGEE. CDR3 length: 15 residues. Deletions cut 0 bases from V and 1 base from J, with 10 bases between. The CDR3 DNA reads TGTGCCAGCAGCGTAGGGGCGAGTGGGAACACTGAAGCTTTCTTT. It specifies CASSVGASGNTEAFF.

The chain uses TRBV5-1 and TRBJ2-7, with 8 bases matching TRBD2. Trimming took 4 bases from V and 5 from J; bases not matched to a gene: 17. This CDR3 has 17 amino acids. Germline V gene sequence: CDR1 SGHRS, CDR2 YFSETQ. The CDR3 sequence: CASSLGPGTSIRNEQYF. The DNA for the CDR3 is TGCGCCAGCAGCCTGGGGCCCGGGACTAGTATTCGCAACGAGCAGTACTTC.

This clone was found a few times. This sequence joins TRBV9 and TRBJ1-2; D not resolved. Trimming took 4 bases from V and 6 from J, leaving 13 bases between them. CDR1 SGDLS and CDR2 YYNGEE come from the germline V gene. This CDR3 comprises 13 residues. The CDR3 spells CASSSLQGNGYTF. CDR3 sequence (DNA): TGTGCCAGCAGCTCCCTGCAAGGGAATGGCTACACCTTC.

The chain employs TRBV11-3 and TRBJ2-5; TRBD1 matches 8 bases. V dropped 5 bases and J dropped 1; count of bases not matched to a gene: 3. The CDR3 consists of 14 residues. Germline CDR1 and CDR2: SGHNT and YENEEA. CDR3 nucleotides: TGTGCCAGCAGCCCAGGGGGCACCCAAGAGACCCAGTACTTC. Translation gives CASSPGGTQETQYF. Full variable domain (rest looked up from reference TRBV11-3 and TRBJ2-5): EAGVVQSPRYKIIEKKQPVAFWCNPISGHNTLYWYLQNLGQGPELLIRYENEEAVDDSQLPKDRFSAERLKGVDSTLKIQPAELGDSAVYLCASSPGGTQETQYFGPGTRLLVL.

This clone was recorded only once. The chain joins TRBV6-6 to TRBJ2-7; D remains ambiguous. CDR3 length: 16 amino acids. V was trimmed by 0 bases and J by 5 bases, leaving 17 bases between them. Germline-derived CDR1 and CDR2 are MNHNY and SVGAGI (reference sequence). The CDR3 loop is CASSYSMVGVSDEQYF. In nucleotides, the CDR3 is TGTGCCAGCAGTTACTCGATGGTTGGCGTTAGTGACGAGCAGTACTTC.

The chain has TRBV18 and TRBJ2-2, with D possibly being TRBD1 or TRBD2 (6 bases each). V was trimmed by 2 bases and J by 6 bases, leaving 10 bases between them. Looked up from germline, CDR1 is KGHSH and CDR2 is LQKENI. The CDR3 runs 14 residues. CDR3: CASSPGGQPGELFF. The CDR3 nucleotides read TGTGCCAGCTCACCAGGGGGGCAGCCCGGGGAGCTGTTTTTT.

The chain joins TRBV18 to TRBJ2-7; 10 bases match TRBD2. Germline V gives CDR1 KGHSH, CDR2 LQKENI. J gave up 4 bases and V 1 base, and 1 base lay outside the gene matches. The CDR3 is 14 amino acids. The CDR3 region has the DNA TGTGCCAGCTCACCACAGCGGGGGGGTTACGAGCAGTACTTC. Protein sequence: CASSPQRGGYEQYF.

The chain recombines TRBV7-2 with TRBJ2-1, with TRBD2 identical over 7 bases. The CDR3 consists of 15 residues. J gave up 6 bases and V 6 bases, and 11 bases lay outside the gene matches. Germline CDR1 reads SGHTA; CDR2 reads FQGNSA. In nucleotides, the CDR3 is TGTGCCAGCAGACTCACCGGGGGGATCGTCAATGAGCAGTTCTTC. Encoded protein: CASRLTGGIVNEQFF.

Points on this clone: Other DNA variants within this sample encode the same CDR3. The chain uses TRBV2 and TRBJ2-1; 8 bases align to TRBD1. Losses at the gene ends were 6 bases for V and 0 bases for J; bases not matched to a gene: 4. The CDR3 is 15 residues long. The germline CDR1 and CDR2 sequences are SNHLY and FYNNEI. The CDR3 protein is CASSGQGSSYNEQFF. For the CDR3, the DNA is TGTGCCAGCAGCGGACAGGGATCCTCCTACAATGAGCAGTTCTTC.

The chain has TRBV28 and TRBJ2-3; 7 bases match TRBD2. Germline CDR1 is MDHEN and CDR2 is SYDVKM. The length of the CDR3 is 15 residues. Germline trimming cut 6 bases from V and 5 bases from J; bases unmatched to any gene: 11. The CDR3 here is CASSRGEGLIDTQYF. In DNA, the CDR3 is TGTGCCAGCAGCCGCGGGGAGGGCCTAATAGATACGCAGTATTTT. Variable domain in full (rest from reference TRBV28 and TRBJ2-3): DVKVTQSSRYLVKRTGEKVFLECVQDMDHENMFWYRQDPGLGLRLIYFSYDVKMKEKGDIPEGYSVSREKKERFSLILESASTNQTSMYLCASSRGEGLIDTQYFGPGTRLTVL.

The V and J genes are TRBV6-5 and TRBJ2-7; D possibly matches TRBD1 or TRBD2 (6 bases each). The CDR3 has 15 residues. Germline V gives CDR1 MNHEY, CDR2 SVGAGI. V gave up 2 bases and J gave up 5 bases, with 16 bases separating them. In DNA, the CDR3 is TGTGCCAGCAGTTACCAAGGGGGGCGCATCCACGAGCAGTACTTC. This sequence encodes CASSYQGGRIHEQYF.

This chain links TRBV10-3 with TRBJ2-4, with D perhaps matching TRBD2 (6 bases). The CDR3 is 13 residues long. The germline V gene has CDR1 ENHRY and CDR2 SYGVKD. V was shortened by 4 bases and J by 5 bases, with 9 bases between the two germline ends. CDR3 nucleotides: TGTGCCATCAGTGCCAGGGAGGAAAACATTCAGTACTTC. As protein: CAISAREENIQYF.

The chain joins TRBV18 to TRBJ2-1, with no clear D. V lost 3 bases, J lost 12 bases, and 12 bases lay in between. From germline, CDR1 is KGHSH and CDR2 LQKENI. CDR3 length equals 12 residues. In DNA form, the CDR3 reads TGTGCCAGCTCACCGAAGGGTTTCGGGCAGTTCTTC. It yields the protein CASSPKGFGQFF.

The rearrangement joins TRBV9 to TRBJ2-2; D is uncertain. CDR1 and CDR2 from the germline V gene are SGDLS and YYNGEE. Between the trimmed V and J ends, which lost 0 bases and 8 bases, there was a span of 8 bases. The CDR3 covers 13 residues. The CDR3 region has the DNA TGTGCCAGCAGCGTAGCAACCGAGGGGGAGCTGTTTTTT. It codes for CASSVATEGELFF.

The chain links TRBV5-4 to TRBJ1-2; 11 bases align to TRBD1. Germline V gene sequence: CDR1 SGHNT, CDR2 YYREEE (reference sequence). The CDR3 contains 17 residues. Trimming cost V 6 bases and J 7 bases; bases outside gene matches: 17. The CDR3 DNA sequence: TGTGCCAGCAACCTTGGTGAGGGACAGGGGGTACGTCGTGGCTACACCTTC. Translated: CASNLGEGQGVRRGYTF.

The chain joins TRBV2 to TRBJ2-2, with 10 bases aligning to TRBD2. CDR3 length: 17 amino acids. The germline V gene has CDR1 SNHLY and CDR2 FYNNEI. V shed 5 bases, J shed 10 bases, and the junction held 16 bases outside the gene matches. CDR3 nucleotide sequence: TGTGCCAGCAGTTCAAAACCCGGACTAGCGGTCTTCAAGGAGCTGTTTTTT. It codes for CASSSKPGLAVFKELFF.

The chain employs TRBV9 and TRBJ1-2; no clear D gene. Germline V lookup: CDR1 SGDLS, CDR2 YYNGEE. Trimming stripped 3 bases from V and 2 bases from J, with 14 bases between. The CDR3 has 15 amino acids. CDR3 amino acids: CASSEKKALNYGYTF. CDR3 coding DNA: TGTGCCAGCAGCGAAAAAAAGGCCTTAAACTATGGCTACACCTTC.

This chain connects TRBV18 to TRBJ2-5; 11 nucleotides line up with TRBD2. V dropped 4 bases and J dropped 1; count of bases not matched to a gene: 2. CDR1 is KGHSH, CDR2 LQKENI, per germline. The CDR3 runs 15 residues. CDR3 in amino acids: CASSQTSGIQETQYF. DNA of the CDR3: TGTGCCAGCTCACAGACTAGCGGGATCCAAGAGACCCAGTACTTC. Full variable domain (rest looked up from reference TRBV18 and TRBJ2-5): NAGVMQNPRHLVRRRGQEARLRCSPMKGHSHVYWYRQLPEEGLKFMVYLQKENIIDESGMPKERFSAEFPKEGPSILRIQQVVRGDSAAYFCASSQTSGIQETQYFGPGTRLLVL.